The entry below gives a single TCR beta chain sequence along with its context. This sample is drawn from a study of blood T cells in healthy people across ages. PCR was performed a second time for about 7 to 12 cycles using a sample-barcoded 5' primer and a J-beta primer mix. TCRdb re-analysed the 5' RACE reads in MiXCR, keeping a single row per CDR3 protein. The table has about 930,000 distinct CDR3 sequences, about 27% seen once; the top ten hold 10% to 13%. The junction had 7 bases not matched to a gene; V was cut back by 5 bases and J by 4 bases. Germline CDR1 and CDR2: MNHNY and SVGAGI (reference sequence). The CDR3 length is 15 residues. These sequences were also reported in another study, on T cells of mothers and their children.

Sequencing input: blood. The chain is built from TRBV6-6 and TRBJ1-2, with 10 bases fitting TRBD1. This receptor was identified in a woman aged 40 to 55 in good health. CDR3 DNA: TGTGCCAGCAGTGACCGGGACAGGGGTGGCTATGGCTACACCTTC. Encoded protein: CASSDRDRGGYGYTF.